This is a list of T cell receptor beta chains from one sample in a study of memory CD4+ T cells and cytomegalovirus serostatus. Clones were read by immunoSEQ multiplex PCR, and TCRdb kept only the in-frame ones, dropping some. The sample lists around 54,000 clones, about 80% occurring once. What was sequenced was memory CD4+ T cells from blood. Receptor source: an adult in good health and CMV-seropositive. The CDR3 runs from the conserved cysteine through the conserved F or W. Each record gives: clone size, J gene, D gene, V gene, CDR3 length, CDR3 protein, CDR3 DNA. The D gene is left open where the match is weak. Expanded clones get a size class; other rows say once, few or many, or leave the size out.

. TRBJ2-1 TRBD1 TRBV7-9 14 CASSLGQQGFEQFF TGTGCCAGCAGCTTAGGACAACAGGGGTTTGAGCAGTTCTTC
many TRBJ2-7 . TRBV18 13 CASRRDTSYEQYF TGTGCCAGCCGGCGGGACACGTCCTACGAGCAGTACTTC
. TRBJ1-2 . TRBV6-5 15 CASSQEEYFIDGYTF TGTGCCAGCAGCCAAGAGGAGTACTTCATTGATGGCTACACCTTC
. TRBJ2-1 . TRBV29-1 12 CSVERGSSEQFF TGCAGCGTTGAAAGGGGCTCGAGTGAGCAGTTCTTC
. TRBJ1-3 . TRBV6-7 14 CAIQTPSSGNTIYF TGTGCCATCCAAACCCCGAGCTCTGGAAACACCATATATTTT
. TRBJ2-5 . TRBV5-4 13 CASSLGGRETQYF TGTGCCAGCAGCTTGGGGGGGAGGGAGACCCAGTACTTC
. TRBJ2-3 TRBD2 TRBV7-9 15 CASSSSGVSTDTQYF TGTGCCAGCAGTTCAAGCGGGGTTAGCACAGATACGCAGTATTTT
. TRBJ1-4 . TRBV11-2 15 CASTPSGEHGEKLFF TGTGCCAGCACCCCCTCGGGGGAACATGGTGAAAAACTGTTTTTT
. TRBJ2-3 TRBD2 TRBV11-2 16 CASSLRGLAGGDTQYF TGTGCCAGCAGCTTAAGGGGACTAGCGGGAGGGGATACGCAGTATTTT
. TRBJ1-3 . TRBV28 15 CASSIPGDSGNTIYF TGTGCCAGCAGCATCCCAGGGGACTCTGGAAACACCATATATTTT
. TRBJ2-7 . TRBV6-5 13 CASSTGGWSEQYF TGTGCCAGCAGTACCGGAGGGTGGAGCGAGCAGTACTTC
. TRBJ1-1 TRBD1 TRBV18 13 CASSHGDRPEAFF TGTGCCAGCTCACATGGGGACAGGCCCGAAGCTTTCTTT
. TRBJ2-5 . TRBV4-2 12 CASSQVRETQYF TGTGCCAGCAGCCAAGTGAGGGAGACCCAGTACTTC
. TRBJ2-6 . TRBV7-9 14 CASSLASGANVLTF TGTGCCAGCAGCTTAGCCTCTGGGGCCAACGTCCTGACTTTC
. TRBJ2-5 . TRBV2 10 CASRQETQYF TGTGCCAGCAGACAAGAGACCCAGTACTTC
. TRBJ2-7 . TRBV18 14 CASSPRRDFYEQYF TGTGCCAGCTCACCACGTCGGGACTTCTACGAGCAGTACTTC
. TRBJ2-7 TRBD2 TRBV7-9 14 CASSSGLAGNEQYF TGTGCCAGCAGTTCCGGACTAGCGGGGAACGAGCAGTACTTC
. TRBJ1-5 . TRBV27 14 CASGRGQLDQPQHF TGTGCCAGCGGCCGAGGACAGTTAGATCAGCCCCAGCATTTT
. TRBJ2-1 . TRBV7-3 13 CASSLAHNNEQFF TGTGCCAGCAGCTTAGCACACAACAATGAGCAGTTCTTC